A single sample is the source of the 25 T cell receptor beta chains below, sequenced in a study of blood T cell repertoires in COVID-19. Some clones are missing from TCRdb's copy, which holds only in-frame ones; the method was immunoSEQ multiplex PCR. The table shows some 50,000 clones, with about 82% occurring only once. Sequencing input: peripheral blood. Receptor source: a human donor in a cohort sampled during active COVID-19.

This clone was picked up a small number of times. Written as DNA, the CDR3 is TGTGCCAGCAGCTTCCCCGACAGGGCCTACGAGCAGTACTTC. Amino acids: CASSFPDRAYEQYF. The chain carries TRBV7-9 and TRBJ2-7, with TRBD1 identical over 7 bases. Per germline, CDR1 SEHNR and CDR2 FQNEAQ (reference sequence). CDR3 length: 14 amino acids. Trimming removed 3 bases from V and 2 bases from J; junction bases left unmatched: 4.

The chain employs TRBV10-3 and TRBJ1-1, with 10 bases that match TRBD1. Germline CDR1 ENHRY, CDR2 SYGVKD. The CDR3 length is 15 residues. The J segment lost 5 bases and the V segment lost 4 bases, leaving 7 bases of the junction unmatched. In DNA form, the CDR3 reads TGTGCCATCAGTGGAAATGACAGGGGGCAGACTGAAGCTTTCTTT. Its protein is CAISGNDRGQTEAFF.

The chain joins TRBV23-1 to TRBJ2-1, with a weak D call TRBD1 (6 bases). Being an ORF, TRBV23-1 has a function that is uncertain. The CDR3 has 15 amino acids. V was pared by 4 bases and J by 3 bases, with 13 bases between. CDR3 region: CASSRGRVSYNEQFF. As DNA, the CDR3 is TGCGCCAGCAGTCGGGGGCGAGTCAGCTACAATGAGCAGTTCTTC.

V and J are TRBV5-1 and TRBJ2-5; D not certain. Germline assignment: CDR1 SGHRS and CDR2 YFSETQ. V was cut by 0 bases and J by 0 bases, with 6 bases left in between. The CDR3 sequence is 14 residues long. DNA of the CDR3: TGCGCCAGCAGCTTGGACGCGTACCAAGAGACCCAGTACTTC. This translates into CASSLDAYQETQYF.

The V gene is TRBV27, the J gene TRBJ2-3, with D possibly TRBD2 on 6 matching bases. This CDR3 has 14 residues. Germline CDR1 MNHEY, CDR2 SMNVEV (reference sequence). V dropped 5 bases and J dropped 4 bases, with 13 bases sitting between them. Here the CDR3 DNA reads TGTGCCAGCAGTCCGACGGGAGCCCCAGATACGCAGTATTTT. It codes for CASSPTGAPDTQYF.

The chain couples TRBV15 to TRBJ1-5, with D possibly TRBD1 on 5 matching bases. CDR1 is LNHNV and CDR2 is YYDKDF in the germline V gene (reference sequence). Trimming left V 6 bases short and J 5 bases short, with 14 bases between. This CDR3 has 14 residues. The CDR3 loop is CATSPNRLHQPQHF. CDR3 DNA: TGTGCCACCAGTCCGAACAGGTTGCATCAGCCCCAGCATTTT.

The chain is built from TRBV7-3 and TRBJ2-3; weak D call: TRBD2 (5 bases). This CDR3 spans 13 amino acids. Germline V gene sequence: CDR1 SGHTA, CDR2 FQGTGA. V lost 2 bases to trimming and J lost 8 bases, with 11 bases between them. CDR3 in DNA: TGTGCCAGCAGCTTACGGCGGGCCGGTACGCAGTATTTT. Protein sequence: CASSLRRAGTQYF.

V gene TRBV7-6 combines with J gene TRBJ1-3, with 7 nucleotides matching TRBD1. V lost 2 bases and J lost 3; bases outside the gene matches: 10. Germline-derived CDR1 and CDR2 are SGHVS and FNYEAQ. The CDR3 consists of 17 residues. This CDR3 is CASSLTPRQGGGNTIYF. DNA for the CDR3: TGTGCCAGCAGCTTAACTCCCCGACAGGGTGGTGGAAACACCATATATTTT.

This clone was counted a single time. This chain joins TRBV7-2 and TRBJ2-1; tentatively, D is TRBD1 (6 bases). There are 13 residues in the CDR3. The ends were cut back, 6 bases at V and 6 bases at J, with 12 bases in the middle. Per the germline V gene, CDR1 is SGHTA and CDR2 is FQGNSA. The DNA for the CDR3 is TGTGCCAGCAGACAGGGCACTACCAATGAGCAGTTCTTC. Protein sequence: CASRQGTTNEQFF.

CDR3 region: CASSQRTGEGSPLHF. The CDR3 DNA reads TGTGCCAGCAGCCAGAGGACAGGGGAAGGTTCACCCCTCCACTTT. The V gene is TRBV6-4, the J gene TRBJ1-6; 9 bases line up with TRBD1. The V segment lost 6 bases and the J segment 9 bases; nucleotides outside the gene matches: 9. Looked up from germline, CDR1 is MRHNA and CDR2 is SNTAGT. The CDR3 covers 15 residues.

This CDR3 is CASSVAPSRSAFF. In DNA, the CDR3 is TGTGCCAGCAGTGTGGCCCCATCTAGGTCGGCTTTCTTT. The gene calls are TRBV2 and TRBJ1-1, with D unclear. Trimming took off 4 bases at V and 11 bases at J, with 17 bases between the two ends. The CDR3 is 13 amino acids. Germline CDR1 SNHLY, CDR2 FYNNEI.

This clone has a handful of counts. V and J are TRBV5-5 and TRBJ2-1, with 10 bases identical to TRBD2. Germline CDR1 is SGHKS and CDR2 is YYEKEE (reference sequence). V was pared by 0 bases and J by 4 bases, with 10 bases of the junction left unmatched. The CDR3 loop spans 18 amino acids. The CDR3 DNA reads as TGTGCCAGCAGCTTGGTCTGGGCTAGCGGGAGACAGTACAATGAGCAGTTCTTC. Amino acid sequence: CASSLVWASGRQYNEQFF.

The J gene is TRBJ1-6, the V gene TRBV6-6, with TRBD1 matching over 8 bases. Losses at the gene ends were 4 bases for V and 7 bases for J; bases not matched to a gene: 0. This CDR3 comprises 13 residues. The germline V gene has CDR1 MNHNY and CDR2 SVGAGI (reference sequence). The CDR3 spells CASSWDRNSPLHF. The CDR3 nucleotides are TGTGCCAGCAGTTGGGACAGGAATTCACCCCTCCACTTT.

The chain uses TRBV3-1 (or the pseudogene TRBV3-2) and TRBJ2-7; 7 bases match TRBD2. Germline CDR1 and CDR2: LGHDT and YNNKEL (reference sequence). The CDR3 has 18 amino acids. Trimming at V came to 0 bases and at J to 6 bases, leaving 17 bases not matched to a gene. As DNA, the CDR3 is TGTGCCAGCAGCCAAGATAACCTCGGCGGGAGAGGGGACCTCGAGCAGTACTTC. It encodes CASSQDNLGGRGDLEQYF.

The J gene is TRBJ2-7, the V gene TRBV5-1; 8 bases are a match to TRBD1. There are 15 residues in the CDR3. V dropped 4 bases and J dropped 0; count of bases not matched to a gene: 6. Germline V gene sequence: CDR1 SGHRS, CDR2 YFSETQ. The CDR3 bases are TGCGCCAGCAGCAAGGGACAGGCCAACTCCTACGAGCAGTACTTC. Its translation is CASSKGQANSYEQYF.

Only a few counts were recorded for this clone. The chain's CDR3 is CASSRRPAGPYNEQFF. The DNA of the CDR3 is TGTGCCAGCAGCAGGAGGCCCGCTGGCCCCTACAATGAGCAGTTCTTC. The gene calls are TRBV7-8 and TRBJ2-1, with D possibly being TRBD2 (5 bases). The CDR3 runs 16 residues. The V end lost 5 bases, the J end lost 2 bases, and 16 bases lay between the germline ends. Germline-derived CDR1 and CDR2 are SGHVS and FQNEAQ. The variable domain in full, with the rest retrieved from reference TRBV7-8 and TRBJ2-1, is GAGVSQSPRYKVAKRGQDVALRCDPISGHVSLFWYQQALGQGPEFLTYFQNEAQLDKSGLPSDRFFAERPEGSVSTLKIQRTQQEDSAVYLCASSRRPAGPYNEQFFGPGTRLTVL.

The chain uses TRBV12-5 and TRBJ2-3; 8 nucleotides match TRBD1. The CDR3 spans 14 residues. V gave up 5 bases and J gave up 3 bases; unmatched junction bases: 4. Germline V gives CDR1 LGHNT, CDR2 FRNRAP. CDR3 bases: TGTGCTAGTGGTCAAGACAGGGGTACAGATACGCAGTATTTT. Translating gives CASGQDRGTDTQYF.

The V call is TRBV3-1 (or the pseudogene TRBV3-2), the J call TRBJ1-1; D is unclear. The CDR3 is 15 residues long. V gave up 2 bases and J gave up 1 base, with 11 bases separating them. Germline V CDR1 and CDR2: LGHDT, YNNKEL (reference sequence). CDR3 residues: CASSQRKGGNTEAFF. CDR3 DNA: TGTGCCAGCAGCCAAAGAAAGGGAGGGAACACTGAAGCTTTCTTT.

The V call is TRBV4-3, the J call TRBJ2-2; 11 positions match TRBD1. CDR3 size: 16 residues. J was trimmed by 5 bases and V by 4 bases; bases with no gene match: 6. The germline V gene encodes CDR1 LGHNA and CDR2 YSLEER. CDR3 sequence: CASSPPGTGGTGELFF. CDR3 DNA sequence: TGCGCCAGCAGCCCACCCGGGACAGGGGGTACCGGGGAGCTGTTTTTT.

The chain carries TRBV6-4 and TRBJ2-3; 16 bases map to TRBD2. Per the germline V gene, CDR1 is MRHNA and CDR2 is SNTAGT. This CDR3 contains 18 residues. Germline trimming cut 0 bases from V and 6 bases from J; bases unmatched to any gene: 6. CDR3 in amino acids: CASSDSGLAGGPGDTQYF. The DNA of the CDR3 is TGTGCCAGCAGTGACTCGGGACTAGCGGGAGGGCCCGGGGATACGCAGTATTTT.

The chain employs TRBV15 and TRBJ2-2, with a weak D call TRBD1 (5 bases). The ends were cut back, 0 bases at V and 5 bases at J, with 10 bases in the middle. This CDR3 is 15 amino acids long. Looked up from germline, CDR1 is LNHNV and CDR2 is YYDKDF (reference sequence). CDR3 protein: CATSRDRAGTGELFF. DNA for the CDR3: TGTGCCACCAGCAGAGACAGGGCTGGAACCGGGGAGCTGTTTTTT.

Points on this clone: No DNA is shown, since the ends of the CDR3 on it are uncertain; the CDR3 is the one TCRdb lists. The chain is built from TRBV10-3 and TRBJ2-7; TRBD2 is taken as the D call from the table, unchecked against the DNA. Germline lookup yields CDR1 ENHRY and CDR2 SYGVKD. The CDR3 is 15 residues long, counting both termini. CDR3: CAISTSGLAVYEQYF.

This clone was counted a single time. This sequence joins TRBV21-1 and TRBJ1-2. TRBV21-1 is a documented pseudogene. The length of the CDR3 is 18 residues. The CDR3: CASSKKENHQSIKYGYTF. The CDR3 nucleotides are TGTGCCAGCAGCAAAAAGGAGAATCACCAGTCAATAAAATATGGCTACACCTTC.

This chain links TRBV4-2 with TRBJ2-1; 8 bases are shared with TRBD2. Trimming at V came to 0 bases and at J to 3 bases, leaving 4 bases not matched to a gene. Germline loops: CDR1 LGHNA, CDR2 YNFKEQ. The CDR3 contains 16 residues. CDR3 protein: CASSQDPGLDYNEQFF. In nucleotides, the CDR3 is TGTGCCAGCAGCCAAGACCCGGGACTAGACTACAATGAGCAGTTCTTC.

The J gene is TRBJ1-2, the V gene TRBV6-1; D is possibly TRBD1 (6 bases). CDR1 and CDR2 (germline): MNHNS, SASEGT. The CDR3 consists of 16 residues. Trimming took off 3 bases at V and 2 bases at J, with 16 bases between the two ends. DNA of the CDR3: TGTGCCAGCAGTGACCTGAGGGGGTCGCTGAACTATGGCTACACCTTC. Encoded protein: CASSDLRGSLNYGYTF.